This TCR beta chain was sequenced in a study of blood T cell repertoires in COVID-19. About the research overall: Acute and convalescent COVID-19 samples came from the United States, Italy and Spain. In each case, the material was cDNA or gDNA derived from T cells, B-cell-depleted T cells, or PBMCs.

Under the authors' procedure: Reference gene primer amplification gave nucleated cell count estimates. The repertoire was sequenced with immunoSEQ multiplex PCR; TCRdb's copy has only in-frame clones and lacks some. V, J and clone size are taken as reported in that table, and D and trimming were inferred from the DNA itself. The table includes about 380,000 clones, about 85% detected once. Germline loops: CDR1 MDHEN, CDR2 SYDVKM. V lost 3 bases, J lost 3 bases, and 8 bases stayed unmatched. This CDR3 is 18 amino acids long. The chain links TRBV28 to TRBJ2-7; 16 bases map to TRBD2. The TCR originated in a young woman with acute or convalescent COVID-19. Sequencing used peripheral blood. The DNA of the CDR3 is TGTGCCAGCAGTTTCATATTGGGACTAGCGGGAGGGTACTACGAGCAGTACTTC. Amino acids: CASSFILGLAGGYYEQYF.